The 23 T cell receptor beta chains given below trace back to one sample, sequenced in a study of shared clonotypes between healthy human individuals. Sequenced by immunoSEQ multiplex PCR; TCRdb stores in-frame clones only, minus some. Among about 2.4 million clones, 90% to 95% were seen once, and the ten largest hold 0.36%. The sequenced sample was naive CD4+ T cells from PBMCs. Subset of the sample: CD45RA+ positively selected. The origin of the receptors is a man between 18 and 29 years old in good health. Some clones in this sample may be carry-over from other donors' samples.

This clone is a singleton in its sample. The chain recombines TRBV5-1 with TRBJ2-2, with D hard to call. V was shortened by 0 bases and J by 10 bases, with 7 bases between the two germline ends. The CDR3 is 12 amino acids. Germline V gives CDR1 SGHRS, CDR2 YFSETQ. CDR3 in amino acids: CASSLGSSELFF. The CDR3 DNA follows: TGCGCCAGCAGCTTGGGTTCCTCGGAGCTGTTTTTT.

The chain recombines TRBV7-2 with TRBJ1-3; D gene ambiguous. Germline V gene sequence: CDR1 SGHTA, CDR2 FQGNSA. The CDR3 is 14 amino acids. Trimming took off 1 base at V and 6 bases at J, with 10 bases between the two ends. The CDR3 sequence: CASSLGVGANTIYF. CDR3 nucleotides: TGTGCCAGCAGCTTAGGGGTGGGAGCAAACACCATATATTTT.

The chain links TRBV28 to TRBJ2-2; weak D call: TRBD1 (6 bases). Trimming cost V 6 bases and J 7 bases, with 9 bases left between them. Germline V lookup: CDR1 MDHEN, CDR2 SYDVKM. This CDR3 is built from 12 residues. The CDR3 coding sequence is TGTGCCAGCAGGGGGGCCGGCGGGGAGCTGTTTTTT. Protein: CASRGAGGELFF.

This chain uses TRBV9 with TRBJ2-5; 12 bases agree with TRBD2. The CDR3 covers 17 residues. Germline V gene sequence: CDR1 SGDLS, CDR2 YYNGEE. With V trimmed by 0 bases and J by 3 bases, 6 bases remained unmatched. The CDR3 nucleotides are TGTGCCAGCAGCGTAGCTGGCCTAGCGGGAGGGAAAGAGACCCAGTACTTC. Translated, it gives CASSVAGLAGGKETQYF.

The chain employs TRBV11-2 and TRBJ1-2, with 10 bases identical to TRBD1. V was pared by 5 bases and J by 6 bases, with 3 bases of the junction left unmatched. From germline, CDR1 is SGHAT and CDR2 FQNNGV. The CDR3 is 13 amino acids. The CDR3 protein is CASSKDRGDGYTF. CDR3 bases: TGTGCCAGCAGCAAGGACAGGGGGGATGGCTACACCTTC.

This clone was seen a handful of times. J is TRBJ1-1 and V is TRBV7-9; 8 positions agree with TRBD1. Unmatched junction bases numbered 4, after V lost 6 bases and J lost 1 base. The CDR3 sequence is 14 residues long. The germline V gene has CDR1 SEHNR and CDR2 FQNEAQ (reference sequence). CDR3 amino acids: CASRLTGENTEAFF. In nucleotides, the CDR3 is TGTGCCAGCAGATTGACAGGGGAGAACACTGAAGCTTTCTTT.

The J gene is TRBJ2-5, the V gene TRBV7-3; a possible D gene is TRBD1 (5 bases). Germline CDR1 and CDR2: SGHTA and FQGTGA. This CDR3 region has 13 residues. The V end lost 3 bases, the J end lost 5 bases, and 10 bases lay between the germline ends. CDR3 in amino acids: CASSFARDETQYF. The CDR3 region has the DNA TGTGCCAGCAGCTTCGCCAGGGATGAGACCCAGTACTTC.

This CDR3 is CASSFPPKNTEAFF. Written as DNA, the CDR3 is TGTGCCAGCAGCTTTCCACCGAAGAACACTGAAGCTTTCTTT. V is TRBV7-9 and J is TRBJ1-1; unclear D gene. V shed 3 bases and J shed 1 base, with 9 bases lying between them. The CDR3 is made up of 14 amino acids. Germline-derived CDR1 and CDR2 are SEHNR and FQNEAQ (reference sequence). The variable domain in full, with the rest retrieved from reference TRBV7-9 and TRBJ1-1, is DTGVSQNPRHKITKRGQNVTFRCDPISEHNRLYWYRQTLGQGPEFLTYFQNEAQLEKSRLLSDRFSAERPKGSFSTLEIQRTEQGDSAMYLCASSFPPKNTEAFFGQGTRLTVV.

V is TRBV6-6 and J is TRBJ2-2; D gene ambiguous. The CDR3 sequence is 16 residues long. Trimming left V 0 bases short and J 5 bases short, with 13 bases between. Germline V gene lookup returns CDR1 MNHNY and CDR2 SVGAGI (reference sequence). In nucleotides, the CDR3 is TGTGCCAGCAGTTACTCGTTTCAGGTGATAACCGGGGAGCTGTTTTTT. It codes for CASSYSFQVITGELFF.

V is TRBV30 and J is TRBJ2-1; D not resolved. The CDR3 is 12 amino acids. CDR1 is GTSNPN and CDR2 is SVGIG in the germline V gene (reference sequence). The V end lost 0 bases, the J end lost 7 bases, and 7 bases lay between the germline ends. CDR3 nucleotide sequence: TGTGCCTGGAGTGTAGCCGTAAATGAGCAGTTCTTC. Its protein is CAWSVAVNEQFF.

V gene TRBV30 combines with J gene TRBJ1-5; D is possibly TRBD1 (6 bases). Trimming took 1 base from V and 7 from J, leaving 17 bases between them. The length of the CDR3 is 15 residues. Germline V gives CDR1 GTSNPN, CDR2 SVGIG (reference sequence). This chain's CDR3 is CAWSASQGFGQPQHF. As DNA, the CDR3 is TGTGCCTGGAGTGCTAGCCAGGGGTTCGGGCAGCCCCAGCATTTT.

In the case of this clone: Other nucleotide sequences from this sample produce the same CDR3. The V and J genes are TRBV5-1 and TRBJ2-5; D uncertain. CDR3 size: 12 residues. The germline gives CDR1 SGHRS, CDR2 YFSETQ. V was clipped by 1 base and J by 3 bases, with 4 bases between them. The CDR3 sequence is CASSLPEETQYF. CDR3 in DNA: TGCGCCAGCAGCTTGCCGGAAGAGACCCAGTACTTC.

The CDR3 DNA follows: TGCGCCAGCAGCTCATCCCAGCCAGGGCAGGCCGGGGAGCTGTTTTTT. Its protein product is CASSSSQPGQAGELFF. The rearrangement joins TRBV5-1 to TRBJ2-2; tentatively, D is TRBD1 (5 bases). Germline values: CDR1 SGHRS, CDR2 YFSETQ. Trimming removed 3 bases at V and 6 bases at J, with 18 bases between. CDR3 length equals 16 residues. Looking up the rest from reference TRBV5-1 and TRBJ2-2 gives the full variable domain: KAGVTQTPRYLIKTRGQQVTLSCSPISGHRSVSWYQQTPGQGLQFLFEYFSETQRNKGNFPGRFSGRQFSNSRSEMNVSTLELGDSALYLCASSSSQPGQAGELFFGEGSRLTVL.

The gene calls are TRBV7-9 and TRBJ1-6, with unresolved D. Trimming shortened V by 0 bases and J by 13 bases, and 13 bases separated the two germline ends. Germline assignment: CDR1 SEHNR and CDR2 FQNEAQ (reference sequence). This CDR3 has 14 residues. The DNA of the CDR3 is TGTGCCAGCAGCTTAGCGATGTTTCCGGGCCCCCTCCACTTT. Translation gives CASSLAMFPGPLHF.

The CDR3 spells CASSLLAQGFTDTQYF. The CDR3 bases are TGCGCCAGCAGCTTGTTAGCTCAGGGATTTACAGATACGCAGTATTTT. This chain connects TRBV5-1 to TRBJ2-3, with D possibly being TRBD1 (5 bases). The V gene lost 1 base and the J gene lost 3 bases, with 15 bases spanning the gap. CDR3 length: 16 residues. Germline V CDR1 and CDR2: SGHRS, YFSETQ.

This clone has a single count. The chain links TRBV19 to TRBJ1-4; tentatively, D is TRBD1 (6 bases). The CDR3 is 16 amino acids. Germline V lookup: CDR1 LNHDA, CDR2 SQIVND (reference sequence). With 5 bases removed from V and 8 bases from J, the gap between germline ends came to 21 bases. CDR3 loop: CASSPRGREEREKLFF. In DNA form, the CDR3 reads TGTGCCAGTAGTCCAAGGGGGAGGGAAGAGAGAGAAAAACTGTTTTTT.

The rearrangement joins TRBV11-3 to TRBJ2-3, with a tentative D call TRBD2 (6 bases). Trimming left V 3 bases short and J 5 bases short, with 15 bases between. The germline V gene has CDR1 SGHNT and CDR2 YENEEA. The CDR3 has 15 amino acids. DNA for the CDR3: TGTGCCAGCAGCTTGGGATGGCGGGACGGAGATACGCAGTATTTT. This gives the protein CASSLGWRDGDTQYF. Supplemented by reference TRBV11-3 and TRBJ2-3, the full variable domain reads EAGVVQSPRYKIIEKKQPVAFWCNPISGHNTLYWYLQNLGQGPELLIRYENEEAVDDSQLPKDRFSAERLKGVDSTLKIQPAELGDSAVYLCASSLGWRDGDTQYFGPGTRLTVL.

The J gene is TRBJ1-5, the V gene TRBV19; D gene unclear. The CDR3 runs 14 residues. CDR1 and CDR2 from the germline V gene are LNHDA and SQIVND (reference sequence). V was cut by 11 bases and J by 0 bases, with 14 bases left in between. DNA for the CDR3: TGTGCCGTCGGGAGCTTATATAGCAATCAGCCCCAGCATTTT. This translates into CAVGSLYSNQPQHF.

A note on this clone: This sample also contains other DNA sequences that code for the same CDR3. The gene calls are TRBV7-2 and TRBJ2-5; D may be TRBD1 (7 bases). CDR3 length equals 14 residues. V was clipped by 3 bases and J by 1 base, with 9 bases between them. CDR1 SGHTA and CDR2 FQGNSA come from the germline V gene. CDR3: CASSFQGGQETQYF. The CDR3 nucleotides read TGTGCCAGCAGCTTCCAGGGGGGCCAAGAGACCCAGTACTTC.

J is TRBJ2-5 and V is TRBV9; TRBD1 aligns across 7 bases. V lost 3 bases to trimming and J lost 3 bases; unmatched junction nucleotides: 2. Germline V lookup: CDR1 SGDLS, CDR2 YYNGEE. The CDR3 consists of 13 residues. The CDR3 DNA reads TGTGCCAGCAGCGCCGGGACAGAAGAGACCCAGTACTTC. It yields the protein CASSAGTEETQYF.

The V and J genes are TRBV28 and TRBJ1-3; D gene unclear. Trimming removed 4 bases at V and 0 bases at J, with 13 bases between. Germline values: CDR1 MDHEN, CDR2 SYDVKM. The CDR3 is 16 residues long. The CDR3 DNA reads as TGTGCCAGCAGTTCCCCTTCGGCCAGCTCTGGAAACACCATATATTTT. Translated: CASSSPSASSGNTIYF.

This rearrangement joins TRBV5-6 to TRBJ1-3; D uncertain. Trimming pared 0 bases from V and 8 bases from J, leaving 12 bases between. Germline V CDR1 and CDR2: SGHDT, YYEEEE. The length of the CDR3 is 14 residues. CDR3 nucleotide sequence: TGTGCCAGCAGCTTGGAAACGTTAAGTGACACCATATATTTT. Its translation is CASSLETLSDTIYF.

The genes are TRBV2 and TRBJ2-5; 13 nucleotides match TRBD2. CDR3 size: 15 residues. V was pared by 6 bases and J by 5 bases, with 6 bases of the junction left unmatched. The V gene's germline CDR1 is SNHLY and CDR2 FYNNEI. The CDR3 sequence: CASSPGLAGAETQYF. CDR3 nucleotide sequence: TGTGCCAGCAGCCCCGGACTAGCGGGAGCTGAGACCCAGTACTTC.